This is a list of T cell receptor beta chains from one sample in a study of T cell changes during pregnancy in multiple sclerosis. Data came from immunoSEQ multiplex PCR; TCRdb stores just in-frame clones and leaves some out. The sample includes about 94,000 clones, approximately 93% of them seen just once. The material was peripheral blood, obtained after pregnancy. These receptors all stem from a female donor with multiple sclerosis, enrolled in a pregnancy study. The CDR3 runs from the conserved cysteine through the conserved F or W. D genes are given only for firm matches. Part of the rows lack a size; the others show once, few, many or a class for expanded clones.

>TRBV5-1|NA|TRBD2|TRBJ2-3
CASSPTSGRKDTQYF
TGCGCCAGCAGCCCGACTAGCGGGAGGAAAGATACGCAGTATTTT
>TRBV11-3|NA|NA|TRBJ2-2
CASSRRDTGELFF
TGTGCCAGCAGTCGGAGGGATACCGGGGAGCTGTTTTTT
>TRBV6-6|once|NA|TRBJ1-2
CASSYGEDSYGYTF
TGTGCCAGCAGTTATGGAGAGGACAGCTATGGCTACACCTTC
>TRBV7-2|NA|TRBD1|TRBJ1-5
CASSLGDRVSNQPQHF
TGTGCCAGCAGCTTAGGGGACAGGGTGAGCAATCAGCCCCAGCATTTT
>TRBV11-2|NA|NA|TRBJ2-7
CASSLAGRPAHEQYF
TGTGCCAGCAGCTTAGCCGGGAGACCGGCCCACGAGCAGTACTTC
>TRBV30|NA|NA|TRBJ2-7
CAWSRQRPYEQYF
TGTGCCTGGAGTCGGCAGAGGCCCTACGAGCAGTACTTC
>TRBV5-6|NA|TRBD2|TRBJ2-5
CASSLGISGRVQETQYF
TGTGCCAGCAGCTTGGGGATTAGCGGGAGGGTCCAAGAGACCCAGTACTTC
>TRBV5-1|NA|TRBD1|TRBJ2-3
CATRTGVADTQYF
TGCGCCACCCGGACAGGGGTAGCGGATACGCAGTATTTT
>TRBV7-6|NA|TRBD1|TRBJ2-3
CASSLTGGRDTQYF
TGTGCCAGCAGCTTGACAGGGGGCAGGGATACGCAGTATTTT
>TRBV30|NA|TRBD2|TRBJ2-3
CAWSPGTNTDTQYF
TGTGCCTGGAGTCCCGGGACTAACACAGATACGCAGTATTTT
>TRBV11-2|NA|TRBD1|TRBJ1-1
CASSVRGLTEAFF
TGTGCCAGCAGCGTCAGGGGGCTCACTGAAGCTTTCTTT
>TRBV19|NA|NA|TRBJ2-1
CASSAVGYNEQFF
TGTGCCAGTAGTGCGGTGGGTTACAATGAGCAGTTCTTC
>TRBV5-1|NA|TRBD1|TRBJ1-1
CASKGGQGGYTEAFF
TGCGCCAGCAAAGGCGGGCAGGGGGGATACACTGAAGCTTTCTTT
>TRBV10-3|NA|NA|TRBJ2-2
CAISAGGELFF
TGTGCCATCAGTGCGGGCGGGGAGCTGTTTTTT
>TRBV28|NA|TRBD1|TRBJ2-5
CASSDRGFGETQYF
TGTGCCAGCAGCGACAGGGGATTTGGAGAGACCCAGTACTTC
>TRBV30|NA|TRBD1|TRBJ2-5
CACSGTGGETQYF
TGTGCCTGTTCCGGGACAGGGGGGGAGACCCAGTACTTC
>TRBV7-2|NA|TRBD1|TRBJ1-2
CASSPWTGGFGTYGYTF
TGTGCCAGCAGCCCGTGGACAGGGGGATTTGGAACCTATGGCTACACCTTC
>TRBV2|NA|NA|TRBJ1-2
CASRVTGANGYTF
TGTGCCAGCAGAGTGACAGGTGCGAATGGCTACACCTTC
>TRBV27|NA|NA|TRBJ1-2
CASSLGAGGDDYGYTF
TGTGCCAGCAGTTTAGGTGCGGGGGGCGACGACTATGGCTACACCTTC
>TRBV7-3|NA|NA|TRBJ2-1
CASSFTSPMGGIYNEQFF
TGTGCCAGCAGCTTCACCTCTCCCATGGGCGGGATATACAATGAGCAGTTCTTC
>TRBV18|NA|TRBD1|TRBJ1-1
CASSPSQGLEAFF
TGTGCCAGCTCACCATCACAGGGGCTTGAAGCTTTCTTT
>TRBV2|once|TRBD2|TRBJ2-7
CASSEPASGTYEQYF
TGTGCCAGCAGTGAACCGGCTAGCGGGACCTACGAGCAGTACTTC
>TRBV7-6|NA|NA|TRBJ2-1
CASSSPTSSSYNEQFF
TGTGCCAGCAGCTCTCCAACTAGCAGCTCCTACAATGAGCAGTTCTTC
>TRBV7-4|once|NA|TRBJ1-5
CASSLANGGSGISSNQPQHF
TGTGCCAGCAGCTTAGCTAATGGAGGGAGTGGGATTTCAAGCAATCAGCCCCAGCATTTT
>TRBV19|NA|NA|TRBJ2-2
CASSIGVRRELFF
TGTGCCAGTAGTATCGGGGTCCGGAGGGAGCTGTTTTTT
>TRBV5-4|NA|TRBD1|TRBJ2-1
CASSPQGAGNEQFF
TGTGCCAGCAGCCCACAGGGGGCAGGGAATGAGCAGTTCTTC
>TRBV19|NA|NA|TRBJ2-7
CASSIGVQEQYF
TGTGCCAGTAGTATCGGGGTTCAAGAGCAGTACTTC
>TRBV27|NA|NA|TRBJ1-1
CASSLDSLNTEAFF
TGTGCCAGCAGCTTGGACAGTTTGAACACTGAAGCTTTCTTT
>TRBV11-2|once|TRBD1|TRBJ2-3
CASSLGTGVTDTQYF
TGTGCCAGCAGCTTAGGGACAGGGGTCACAGATACGCAGTATTTT
>TRBV27|NA|TRBD2|TRBJ2-7
CASSLSGGYEQYF
TGTGCCAGCAGTTTATCGGGGGGGTACGAGCAGTACTTC
>TRBV6-5|once|NA|TRBJ2-7
CASSYSHVGPYEQYF
TGTGCCAGCAGTTACTCCCACGTGGGGCCTTACGAGCAGTACTTC
>TRBV10-3|once|TRBD2|TRBJ2-1
CAISARASGNNEQFF
TGTGCCATCAGTGCTAGGGCTAGCGGTAACAATGAGCAGTTCTTC
>TRBV19|NA|TRBD2|TRBJ2-1
CASSITSGALNEQFF
TGTGCCAGTAGTATAACTAGCGGGGCCCTCAATGAGCAGTTCTTC
>TRBV2|NA|NA|TRBJ2-4
CASSLYRGIGKNIQYF
TGTGCCAGCAGTCTATATAGGGGGATTGGCAAAAACATTCAGTACTTC
>TRBV7-9|NA|NA|TRBJ2-5
CASSLDGGETQYF
TGTGCCAGCAGCTTAGACGGTGGAGAGACCCAGTACTTC
>TRBV5-8|NA|NA|TRBJ2-7
CASSLGEGDSYEQYF
TGTGCCAGCAGCTTAGGTGAAGGAGACTCCTACGAGCAGTACTTC
>TRBV10-1|NA|TRBD2|TRBJ2-3
CASRNGLAGIEQYF
TGCGCCAGCAGAAACGGACTAGCGGGAATTGAGCAGTATTTT
>TRBV5-5|NA|TRBD1|TRBJ2-7
CASSGGTGLVEQYF
TGTGCCAGCAGCGGGGGGACAGGTCTTGTCGAGCAGTACTTC
>TRBV7-8|NA|NA|TRBJ2-3
CASSLDQGSGVPLIRGAQYF
TGTGCCAGCAGCTTAGATCAGGGTAGCGGAGTACCCCTCATCCGAGGTGCGCAGTATTTT
>TRBV6-6|NA|NA|TRBJ1-4
CASSYSIGQGSEKLFF
TGTGCCAGCAGTTACTCGATAGGGCAGGGAAGTGAAAAACTGTTTTTT
>TRBV10-2|NA|TRBD2|TRBJ2-7
CASGEGDDASGSLKRF
TGCGCCAGCGGTGAGGGGGATGACGCTAGCGGGAGCCTTAAAAGGTTC
>TRBV5-5|NA|NA|TRBJ2-5
CASSLEGWETQYF
TGTGCCAGCAGCTTGGAGGGGTGGGAGACCCAGTACTTC
>TRBV27|NA|NA|TRBJ2-2
CASSRSMVGAGELFF
TGTGCCAGCAGTCGGTCTATGGTGGGAGCCGGGGAGCTGTTTTTT
>TRBV7-2|NA|NA|TRBJ1-2
CASSRGAGTTYGYTF
TGTGCCAGCAGCCGCGGGGCTGGGACGACCTATGGCTACACCTTC
>TRBV4-1|NA|TRBD1|TRBJ1-2
CASSQASGQGVSGYTF
TGCGCCAGCAGCCAAGCTTCGGGACAGGGAGTGTCTGGCTACACCTTC
>TRBV6-1|once|TRBD1|TRBJ1-1
CASRGQGGVNTEAFF
TGTGCCAGCAGAGGACAGGGAGGAGTGAACACTGAAGCTTTCTTT